A selection of T cell receptor beta chains follows, all from one sample in a study of blood T cell repertoires in COVID-19. Profiling relied on immunoSEQ multiplex PCR, and the TCRdb table lists in-frame clones only, not all of them. The data contain some 150,000 clones, approximately 80% of them singletons. Material: peripheral blood. These receptors were obtained from a woman between 45 and 60 years old with acute or convalescent COVID-19. The CDR3 runs from the conserved cysteine through the conserved F or W. The order of the fields is D gene, CDR3 length, clone size, J gene, V gene, CDR3 DNA, CDR3 protein. A D gene is named only where the DNA matches it firmly. Expanded clones get a size class; other rows say once, few or many, or leave the size out.

TRBD1	14	.	TRBJ2-7	TRBV4-2	TGTGCCAGCAGCCAGAGGGACAGAGACTACGAGCAGTACTTC	CASSQRDRDYEQYF
TRBD2	13	.	TRBJ2-1	TRBV12-3/TRBV12-4	TGTGCCAGCAGCTCAAGCGGGGGGGTCGAGCAGTTCTTC	CASSSSGGVEQFF
.	16	.	TRBJ2-3	TRBV29-1	TGCAGCGTTGAAGATCCCGTCGACAGGAGCACAGATACGCAGTATTTT	CSVEDPVDRSTDTQYF
.	18	.	TRBJ2-3	TRBV4-1	TGCGCCAGCAGCCAAGATTGGCAGGGGCTATGGAGCACAGATACGCAGTATTTT	CASSQDWQGLWSTDTQYF
TRBD2	16	.	TRBJ2-3	TRBV3-1/TRBV3-2	TGTGCCAGCAGCCAAGCGCTCCTAGCGGGGTCAGATACGCAGTATTTT	CASSQALLAGSDTQYF
.	14	.	TRBJ1-6	TRBV9	TGTGCCAGCAGCGTGGGAGACGGAAATTCACCCCTCCACTTT	CASSVGDGNSPLHF
.	17	.	TRBJ1-4	TRBV4-3	TGCGCCAGCAGCCAAGAACCGCCAGGGGCGGCTAATGAAAAACTGTTTTTT	CASSQEPPGAANEKLFF
TRBD1	15	.	TRBJ1-6	TRBV28	TGTGCCAGCAGTGTAGGGGACAGAAAAAATTCACCCCTCCACTTT	CASSVGDRKNSPLHF
TRBD2	19	.	TRBJ2-1	TRBV5-5	TGTGCCAGCAGCCATAAGGGTAGCGGGGGCGTCAGCTCCTACAATGAGCAGTTCTTC	CASSHKGSGGVSSYNEQFF
.	13	.	TRBJ1-1	TRBV29-1	TGCAGCGGGCGGACAGCAATGAACACTGAAGCTTTCTTT	CSGRTAMNTEAFF
TRBD1	17	.	TRBJ1-5	TRBV7-2	TGTGCCAGCAGCCCCGGGACAGGGGACTTTAGCAATCAGCCCCAGCATTTT	CASSPGTGDFSNQPQHF
.	14	once	TRBJ2-3	TRBV5-1	TGCGCCAGCAGCTTCTCTCGAGACACAGATACGCAGTATTTT	CASSFSRDTDTQYF
.	14	.	TRBJ1-1	TRBV11-3	TGTGCCAGCAGCTTAGGGGGGGAGAACACTGAAGCTTTCTTT	CASSLGGENTEAFF
.	15	few	TRBJ1-3	TRBV11-1	TGTGCCAGCAGCGTCGTTCTCGGGGGTGGAAACACCATATATTTT	CASSVVLGGGNTIYF
TRBD2	18	once	TRBJ2-3	TRBV19	TGTGCCAGTAATCCGCTAGCGGGGGATAGTATCTCCACAGATACGCAGTATTTT	CASNPLAGDSISTDTQYF
TRBD1	16	.	TRBJ1-5	TRBV6-1	TGTGCCAGCAGTGACCAGGGGGCTCGGAGCAATCAGCCCCAGCATTTT	CASSDQGARSNQPQHF
TRBD2	14	.	TRBJ2-4	TRBV27	TGTGCCAGCTCACAATGGGGGGGTCAAAACATTCAGTACTTC	CASSQWGGQNIQYF
TRBD1	14	once	TRBJ2-7	TRBV7-3	TGTGCCAGCAGCTTCAAGGGACAGGGGTCCGAGCAGTACTTC	CASSFKGQGSEQYF
.	15	.	TRBJ2-1	TRBV27	TGTGCCAGCAGTTCTACTTACGACTCCTACAATGAGCAGTTCTTC	CASSSTYDSYNEQFF
.	16	.	TRBJ2-1	TRBV4-1	TGCGCCAGCCGAACCAGCACGGGGGAACCCTACAATGAGCAGTTCTTC	CASRTSTGEPYNEQFF
.	14	.	TRBJ1-1	TRBV27	TGTGCCAGCAGTTTAGGTACGGGGGGCACTGAAGCTTTCTTT	CASSLGTGGTEAFF
TRBD2	17	.	TRBJ2-1	TRBV28	TGTGCCAGCACTTCTAGCGGGGGGACTCCCACGTACAATGAGCAGTTCTTC	CASTSSGGTPTYNEQFF
TRBD2	15	.	TRBJ2-5	TRBV6-5	TGTGCCAGCAGTCGACTTTCGGGGGGATTAAAGACCCAGTACTTC	CASSRLSGGLKTQYF
.	16	.	TRBJ1-4	TRBV29-1	TGCAGCGTTGAAGGTTTTAAGCCAGGGATGGTTAGGAAACTGTTTTTT	CSVEGFKPGMVRKLFF
.	13	.	TRBJ1-1	TRBV19	TGTGCCAGTAGTAGCGAATTGGCAGGGGAGGCTTTCTTT	CASSSELAGEAFF
.	15	.	TRBJ1-4	TRBV4-3	TGCGCCAGCAGCCTTTTCCCGTCGGAGAAGGAAAAACTGTTTTTT	CASSLFPSEKEKLFF
TRBD1	13	.	TRBJ1-2	TRBV9	TGTGCCAGCAGCGAGGGACAGTTCTATGGCTACACCTTC	CASSEGQFYGYTF
TRBD2	18	.	TRBJ2-3	TRBV7-2	TGTGCCAGCAGCTTAGTTGGGACTAGCGGGGGTTCATCAGATACGCAGTATTTT	CASSLVGTSGGSSDTQYF
TRBD1	14	.	TRBJ1-3	TRBV5-1	TGCGCCAGCAGCGGACAGGGTTTTGGAAACACCATATATTTT	CASSGQGFGNTIYF
TRBD1	16	.	TRBJ2-2	TRBV7-7	TGTGCCAGCAGCCGAGTAACAGGGGGAAACACCGGGGAGCTGTTTTTT	CASSRVTGGNTGELFF
TRBD2	15	once	TRBJ2-7	TRBV19	TGTGCCAGTAGTATTGGGCGGGGGTCATCCTACGAGCAGTACTTC	CASSIGRGSSYEQYF
.	17	.	TRBJ1-1	TRBV4-3	TGCGCCAGCAGCCAAGATCTGGGGTTGGGGGGACGGCCTGAAGCTTTCTTT	CASSQDLGLGGRPEAFF
.	16	.	TRBJ1-1	TRBV18	TGTGCCAGCTCACCACCAGTTGTGGCGGGTTACACTGAAGCTTTCTTT	CASSPPVVAGYTEAFF
TRBD1	14	.	TRBJ2-5	TRBV11-2	TGTGCCAGCAGCCAGGACAGGGGAAGGGAGACCCAGTACTTC	CASSQDRGRETQYF
TRBD1	15	once	TRBJ1-1	TRBV6-2/TRBV6-3	TGTGCCAGCAGTGACACAGGGACAGGGAGGACTGAAGCTTTCTTT	CASSDTGTGRTEAFF
.	15	.	TRBJ1-4	TRBV6-5	TGTGCCAGCAGTTACCGGCCGCAGGGAAATGAAAAACTGTTTTTT	CASSYRPQGNEKLFF
TRBD1	15	many	TRBJ2-7	TRBV5-1	TGCGCCAGCAGCCCCATAGGGACAGGGTCTTACGAGCAGTACTTC	CASSPIGTGSYEQYF
.	12	.	TRBJ1-1	TRBV6-5	TGTGCCAGCAGAGACATGTACACTGAAGCTTTCTTT	CASRDMYTEAFF
.	14	many	TRBJ1-5	TRBV7-9	TGTGCCAGCAGGGGCCCGGGGGAAGCTCAGCCCCAGCATTTT	CASRGPGEAQPQHF
.	12	.	TRBJ2-3	TRBV27	TGTGCCAGCAGGCGGAAGGCAGATACGCAGTATTTT	CASRRKADTQYF
.	15	.	TRBJ2-5	TRBV13	TGTGCCAGCAGCTTAGGCCGGATCGGGGGAGAGACCCAGTACTTC	CASSLGRIGGETQYF
.	15	.	TRBJ1-6	TRBV5-4	TGTGCCAGCAGCTCGGACACTGCTACGAATTCACCCCTCCACTTT	CASSSDTATNSPLHF
TRBD2	17	.	TRBJ2-5	TRBV6-6	TGTGCCAGCAGTGGATCCACTAGCGGGGGGGGGCAGGAGACCCAGTACTTC	CASSGSTSGGGQETQYF
.	16	.	TRBJ2-2	TRBV18	TGTGCCAGCTCACCCGTATCAGTCGCGAACACCGGGGAGCTGTTTTTT	CASSPVSVANTGELFF
TRBD1	16	.	TRBJ1-2	TRBV5-6	TGTGCCAGCAGCTTGCACCAGGGGGCGGTTTCGTATGGCTACACCTTC	CASSLHQGAVSYGYTF
TRBD1	15	.	TRBJ2-3	TRBV11-2	TGTGCCAGCAGCTTGGGGACAGGAGGGACAGATACGCAGTATTTT	CASSLGTGGTDTQYF
TRBD1	15	.	TRBJ2-7	TRBV14	TGTGCCAGCAGCGAACAGACAGGGGAACTCAACGAGCAGTACTTC	CASSEQTGELNEQYF
TRBD1	13	.	TRBJ2-5	TRBV12-3/TRBV12-4	TGTGCCAGCAGTTTTGGGACAGGGGAGACCCAGTACTTC	CASSFGTGETQYF
.	15	.	TRBJ2-3	TRBV4-3	TGCGCCAGCAGCCAAAAGGGGGACAGCACAGATACGCAGTATTTT	CASSQKGDSTDTQYF
.	14	.	TRBJ1-5	TRBV19	TGTGCCAGTAGTATCGGGGTAAGCAATCAGCCCCAGCATTTT	CASSIGVSNQPQHF
TRBD1	15	.	TRBJ1-2	TRBV7-3	TGTGCCAGCAGAATCTCAGGGGGAGAAAACTATGGCTACACCTTC	CASRISGGENYGYTF
.	15	.	TRBJ1-1	TRBV4-1	TGCGCCAGCAGCCAAGATCAAACAGCGGACACTGAAGCTTTCTTT	CASSQDQTADTEAFF
.	14	few	TRBJ1-2	TRBV19	TGTGCCAGTAGGCCCGGGGGGGGCTACTATGGCTACACCTTC	CASRPGGGYYGYTF
.	15	.	TRBJ1-3	TRBV10-3	TGTGCCATCTGGAGCGGTCCGAGCTCTGGAAACACCATATATTTT	CAIWSGPSSGNTIYF
.	14	.	TRBJ1-1	TRBV7-9	TGTGCCAGCAGCTCGACCAGGGAGGCGCGTGGGGCTTTCTTT	CASSSTREARGAFF
TRBD1	16	.	TRBJ1-1	TRBV10-3	TGTGCCATCACCCAAGGCATAGGACAGGGACACACTGAAGCTTTCTTT	CAITQGIGQGHTEAFF
.	14	.	TRBJ1-4	TRBV29-1	TGCAGCGTTGCTATCGGGTTATCTAATGAAAAACTGTTTTTT	CSVAIGLSNEKLFF
.	15	.	TRBJ2-7	TRBV7-2	TGTGCCAGCAACTCTGAGGCAGGGCATTATGGCGAGCAGTACTTC	CASNSEAGHYGEQYF